The 8 T cell receptor beta chains below all came from one sample that was sequenced in a study of cytomegalovirus exposure and HLA in healthy donors. Vbeta (60) and Jbeta (13) primers were used in the PCR. The assay was immunoSEQ multiplex PCR, and TCRdb's table has in-frame clones only and misses some. The table includes roughly 220,000 clones, approximately 78% detected once. Input material: PBMCs. Receptors originate from a woman aged 40 to 50 in good health and CMV-seronegative.

The V and J genes are TRBV2 and TRBJ1-5; D gene ambiguous. The germline CDR1 and CDR2 sequences are SNHLY and FYNNEI. The CDR3 length is 15 residues. Deletions cut 4 bases from V and 10 bases from J, with 20 bases between. CDR3 in amino acids: CASSVLLPGVDPQHF. The CDR3, as DNA: TGTGCCAGCAGTGTGCTTCTGCCCGGGGTTGACCCCCAGCATTTT. Full variable domain (rest looked up from reference TRBV2 and TRBJ1-5): EPEVTQTPSHQVTQMGQEVILRCVPISNHLYFYWYRQILGQKVEFLVSFYNNEISEKSEIFDDQFSVERPDGSNFTLKIRSTKLEDSAMYFCASSVLLPGVDPQHFGDGTRLSIL.

This clone was counted once. The chain combines TRBV30 with TRBJ2-7, with no clear D. This CDR3 contains 13 residues. V was trimmed by 0 bases and J by 0 bases, leaving 6 bases between them. CDR1 and CDR2 from the germline V gene are GTSNPN and SVGIG (reference sequence). The CDR3, as DNA: TGTGCCTGGAGTGTGTCCCACTCCTACGAGCAGTACTTC. This translates into CAWSVSHSYEQYF.

As concerns this clone: Other DNA sequences in this sample translate to the same CDR3. The chain carries TRBV10-1 and TRBJ2-7, with 14 bases aligning to TRBD2. Per germline, CDR1 WNHNN and CDR2 SYGVQD (reference sequence). The CDR3 consists of 15 residues. The V gene end was trimmed by 2 bases and the J gene end by 3 bases; junction bases not matched to a gene: 0. CDR3 nucleotide sequence: TGCGCCAGCAGTGAGGGGACTAGCGGGAGCTACGAGCAGTACTTC. This sequence encodes CASSEGTSGSYEQYF.

The J gene is TRBJ2-1, the V gene TRBV27, with 7 nucleotides matching TRBD2. There are 16 residues in the CDR3. CDR1 and CDR2 (germline): MNHEY, SMNVEV (reference sequence). The V segment lost 4 bases and the J segment 7 bases; nucleotides outside the gene matches: 13. As DNA, the CDR3 is TGTGCCAGCAGTTCTCCACCTAGCGGTTTGATTAATGAGCAGTTCTTC. Its translation: CASSSPPSGLINEQFF.

The chain uses TRBV5-1 and TRBJ2-7; 12 positions agree with TRBD2. From germline, CDR1 is SGHRS and CDR2 YFSETQ. The CDR3 totals 17 residues. Trimming removed 0 bases from V and 2 bases from J; junction bases left unmatched: 6. CDR3 amino acids: CASSLARTSGATYEQYF. DNA of the CDR3: TGCGCCAGCAGCTTGGCAAGGACTAGCGGGGCCACCTACGAGCAGTACTTC. Full variable domain (remainder filled in from reference TRBV5-1 and TRBJ2-7): KAGVTQTPRYLIKTRGQQVTLSCSPISGHRSVSWYQQTPGQGLQFLFEYFSETQRNKGNFPGRFSGRQFSNSRSEMNVSTLELGDSALYLCASSLARTSGATYEQYFGPGTRLTVT.

The V and J genes are TRBV28 and TRBJ2-2; no clear D gene. Germline assignment: CDR1 MDHEN and CDR2 SYDVKM. This CDR3 region has 13 residues. The V gene lost 2 bases and the J gene lost 5 bases, with 6 bases spanning the gap. CDR3 nucleotide sequence: TGTGCCAGCAGTTTAGGCCGAACCGGGGAGCTGTTTTTT. Amino acid sequence: CASSLGRTGELFF.

This clone was seen a few times. Other DNA variants within this sample encode the same CDR3. V usage is TRBV7-9 and J usage is TRBJ2-7, with D possibly being TRBD2 (5 bases). Between the trimmed V and J ends, which lost 4 bases and 6 bases, there was a span of 16 bases. Germline assignment: CDR1 SEHNR and CDR2 FQNEAQ (reference sequence). This CDR3 spans 14 amino acids. The CDR3 DNA reads as TGTGCCAGCAGCTACCCCGGGGTGGGTAGCGAGCAGTACTTC. Its translation: CASSYPGVGSEQYF.

This chain uses TRBV7-2 with TRBJ2-7, with D hard to call. Trimming removed 5 bases from V and 7 bases from J, with 21 bases in between. The CDR3 sequence is 15 residues long. Per the germline V gene, CDR1 is SGHTA and CDR2 is FQGNSA. DNA for the CDR3: TGTGCCAGCAGCCTCCTTTTACGCGACGGCGGTGAGCAGTACTTC. It translates to CASSLLLRDGGEQYF.